Listed here are 9 T cell receptor beta chains from one sample, sequenced in a study of blood T cell repertoires in COVID-19. The method was immunoSEQ multiplex PCR; TCRdb's version includes in-frame clones alone and lacks a portion of them. The repertoire holds about 250,000 clones, with 83% as singletons. What was sequenced was peripheral blood. All receptors come from a human donor in a cohort sampled during active COVID-19.

The J gene is TRBJ2-1, the V gene TRBV5-4; 9 nucleotides match TRBD1. Germline loops: CDR1 SGHNT, CDR2 YYREEE (reference sequence). The ends lost 0 bases at V and 5 bases at J; junction bases unmatched: 6. CDR3 length equals 16 residues. In nucleotides, the CDR3 is TGTGCCAGCAGCTTGGAGCCGGGACAGGGACACAATGAGCAGTTCTTC. This sequence encodes CASSLEPGQGHNEQFF.

The V call is TRBV5-1, the J call TRBJ1-3; D unresolved. There are 14 residues in the CDR3. CDR1 SGHRS and CDR2 YFSETQ come from the germline V gene. Trimming shortened V by 4 bases and J by 4 bases, and 12 bases separated the two germline ends. Here the CDR3 DNA reads TGCGCCAGCAGCCCCGCAGATCGCGGAAACACCATATATTTT. Protein: CASSPADRGNTIYF.

The chain uses TRBV18 and TRBJ2-7; 9 bases are a match to TRBD1. The CDR3 is made up of 16 amino acids. V was pared by 0 bases and J by 2 bases, with 5 bases of the junction left unmatched. Germline values: CDR1 KGHSH, CDR2 LQKENI. The CDR3 DNA reads as TGTGCCAGCTCACCACCGGGGGGGGACAGGGCCTACGAGCAGTACTTC. It is translated as CASSPPGGDRAYEQYF.

This clone was recorded only once. CDR3 nucleotide sequence: TGTGCCAGCAGGCCGGGACAGGGGGTCGGGACTGAAGCTTTCTTT. Translating it yields CASRPGQGVGTEAFF. The chain links TRBV27 to TRBJ1-1; 11 bases are a match to TRBD1. Germline assignment: CDR1 MNHEY and CDR2 SMNVEV (reference sequence). CDR3 length: 15 residues. Trimming took 6 bases from V and 5 from J; bases not matched to a gene: 8.

The chain couples TRBV28 to TRBJ1-1, with D unresolved. V was pared by 5 bases and J by 0 bases, with 19 bases between. Germline V lookup: CDR1 MDHEN, CDR2 SYDVKM. CDR3 length equals 17 residues. The CDR3 loop reads CASSRIPGATLNTEAFF. CDR3 bases: TGTGCCAGCAGTAGAATCCCTGGTGCGACATTGAACACTGAAGCTTTCTTT.

V gene TRBV5-1 combines with J gene TRBJ2-7; 8 bases line up with TRBD1. The CDR3 contains 14 residues. Unmatched junction bases numbered 4, after V lost 0 bases and J lost 5 bases. Germline V gene data show CDR1 as SGHRS and CDR2 as YFSETQ. The CDR3 coding sequence is TGCGCCAGCAGCTTGGCGCAGGGGGCAAACGAGCAGTACTTC. Protein: CASSLAQGANEQYF.

This chain connects TRBV28 to TRBJ2-7, with TRBD1 identical over 10 bases. Germline lookup yields CDR1 MDHEN and CDR2 SYDVKM. The CDR3 has 13 amino acids. Losses at the gene ends were 11 bases for V and 2 bases for J; bases not matched to a gene: 6. The CDR3 loop is CAARDRGTYEQYF. In DNA form, the CDR3 reads TGTGCCGCCCGGGACAGGGGCACCTACGAGCAGTACTTC.

This clone was counted between two and nine times. The V call is TRBV6-1, the J call TRBJ1-3, with D hard to call. Trimming pared 4 bases from V and 0 bases from J, leaving 13 bases between. CDR1 is MNHNS and CDR2 is SASEGT in the germline V gene. The CDR3 covers 16 residues. CDR3 DNA sequence: TGTGCCAGCAGTGGCTGGCGGGGTCGCTCTGGAAACACCATATATTTT. As protein: CASSGWRGRSGNTIYF.

This clone was seen a handful of times. The chain joins TRBV6-5 to TRBJ2-7; D is perhaps TRBD1 (5 bases). V shed 10 bases and J shed 2 bases, with 15 bases lying between them. Germline V lookup: CDR1 MNHEY, CDR2 SVGAGI. The CDR3 consists of 13 residues. CDR3 sequence (DNA): TGTGCCATCCACGCAGGGTTCACCTACGAGCAGTACTTC. This translates into CAIHAGFTYEQYF.